The 18 T cell receptor beta chains listed next were all sequenced from one sample in a study of response to subunit inactivated influenza vaccine. One entry per CDR3 protein, called by TCRdb with MiXCR from the RT-PCR reads. The repertoire holds hundreds of thousands of distinct CDR3 sequences, roughly 25% seen once, with 1.9% in the top ten. The sequences come from CD4+ T cells sorted from PBMCs, collected about 5 days after vaccination. The receptors stem from a man in his fifties or sixties who received an inactivated influenza vaccine.

The chain combines TRBV29-1 with TRBJ2-7, with TRBD1 matching over 10 bases. CDR3 length: 12 residues. Germline V gene lookup returns CDR1 SQVTM and CDR2 ANQGSEA. Trimming took 3 bases from V and 5 from J; bases not matched to a gene: 1. The CDR3 DNA follows: TGCAGCGTTGACGGGACAGGGGACGAGCAGTACTTC. It is translated as CSVDGTGDEQYF.

This clonotype has only a few counts. The chain has TRBV18 and TRBJ2-1, with TRBD2 identical over 8 bases. J lost 10 bases, V lost 3 bases, and 5 bases had no gene match. The CDR3 covers 13 residues. Germline CDR1 and CDR2: KGHSH and LQKENI. The CDR3 coding sequence is TGTGCCAGCTCACCGTCCGGGACTAGGGAGCAGTTCTTC. Its protein is CASSPSGTREQFF.

The sample holds a few counts of this clonotype. The rearrangement joins TRBV11-2 to TRBJ2-1, with no clear D. This CDR3 contains 13 residues. The germline CDR1 and CDR2 sequences are SGHAT and FQNNGV. V was clipped by 5 bases and J by 4 bases, with 9 bases between them. CDR3 protein: CASSPNRYNEQFF. In DNA form, the CDR3 reads TGTGCCAGCAGCCCGAACCGGTACAATGAGCAGTTCTTC.

The table lists this clonotype with a few counts. The chain combines TRBV29-1 with TRBJ2-7; D is tentatively TRBD1 or TRBD2 (6 bases each). V lost 8 bases, J lost 6 bases, and 20 bases lay in between. Germline V lookup: CDR1 SQVTM, CDR2 ANQGSEA. This CDR3 has 13 amino acids. CDR3 in DNA: TGCAGCACGACCAAGGGGGGTATGGGCGAGCAGTACTTC. Translated, it gives CSTTKGGMGEQYF.

This clonotype has at least ten counts. The chain is built from TRBV5-1 and TRBJ1-5; 8 nucleotides align to TRBD1. Trimming removed 3 bases from V and 7 bases from J; junction bases left unmatched: 9. The CDR3 has 15 residues. CDR1 is SGHRS, CDR2 YFSETQ, per germline. In DNA form, the CDR3 reads TGCGCCAGCAGCTCCAGCGCGACAGGGGTCCAGCCCCAGCATTTT. Translation: CASSSSATGVQPQHF.

This chain uses TRBV5-1 with TRBJ2-2; TRBD2 matches at 9 bases. The length of the CDR3 is 16 residues. Germline CDR1 and CDR2: SGHRS and YFSETQ. V lost 3 bases to trimming and J lost 5 bases; unmatched junction nucleotides: 8. The CDR3 region has the DNA TGCGCCAGCAGCTCGACCGGGACTAGCAGGACCGGGGAGCTGTTTTTT. Translating it yields CASSSTGTSRTGELFF.

This clonotype has just a few counts. This chain joins TRBV7-3 and TRBJ2-1; unclear D gene. The CDR3 consists of 16 residues. The ends were cut back, 1 base at V and 8 bases at J, with 18 bases in the middle. The germline V gene has CDR1 SGHTA and CDR2 FQGTGA. CDR3 sequence (DNA): TGTGCCAGCAGCTTAATCCCCTCCCATACCCTCCATGAGCAGTTCTTC. It translates to CASSLIPSHTLHEQFF.

This clonotype was observed a few times. CDR3 loop: CASSLPGTATGELFF. CDR3 sequence (DNA): TGTGCCAGCAGCTTACCCGGGACAGCAACCGGGGAGCTGTTTTTT. The chain combines TRBV11-2 with TRBJ2-2, with 7 nucleotides matching TRBD1. V was clipped by 2 bases and J by 5 bases; unmatched bases: 5. The CDR3 spans 15 residues. The germline CDR1 and CDR2 sequences are SGHAT and FQNNGV.

This chain links TRBV5-6 with TRBJ2-4; 9 nucleotides match TRBD2. The CDR3 has 19 amino acids. CDR1 is SGHDT and CDR2 is YYEEEE in the germline V gene. V was clipped by 1 base and J by 1 base; unmatched bases: 12. This CDR3 reads CASSLSSGTRRAAKNIQYF. Written as DNA, the CDR3 is TGTGCCAGCAGCTTGTCTAGCGGGACCCGGCGGGCTGCCAAAAACATTCAGTACTTC. The full variable domain, its missing parts supplied by reference TRBV5-6 and TRBJ2-4, is DAGVTQSPTHLIKTRGQQVTLRCSPKSGHDTVSWYQQALGQGPQFIFQYYEEEERQRGNFPDRFSGHQFPNYSSELNVNALLLGDSALYLCASSLSSGTRRAAKNIQYFGAGTRLSVL.

The rearrangement joins TRBV9 to TRBJ1-1; the D is unclear. There are 14 residues in the CDR3. The germline V gene has CDR1 SGDLS and CDR2 YYNGEE. V shed 0 bases and J shed 0 bases, with 6 bases lying between them. The CDR3 reads CASSVAQMNTEAFF. The DNA of the CDR3 is TGTGCCAGCAGCGTAGCACAGATGAACACTGAAGCTTTCTTT. Full variable domain (rest looked up from reference TRBV9 and TRBJ1-1): DSGVTQTPKHLITATGQRVTLRCSPRSGDLSVYWYQQSLDQGLQFLIQYYNGEERAKGNILERFSAQQFPDLHSELNLSSLELGDSALYFCASSVAQMNTEAFFGQGTRLTVV.

The chain uses TRBV5-1 and TRBJ2-1; D unresolved. V shed 5 bases and J shed 0 bases, with 9 bases lying between them. The CDR3 extends over 14 amino acids. Germline V gives CDR1 SGHRS, CDR2 YFSETQ. The CDR3 reads CASRREDSYNEQFF. The CDR3 coding sequence is TGCGCCAGCAGAAGGGAAGACTCCTACAATGAGCAGTTCTTC. The full variable domain, in which reference TRBV5-1 and TRBJ2-1 provide the parts outside the CDR3, is KAGVTQTPRYLIKTRGQQVTLSCSPISGHRSVSWYQQTPGQGLQFLFEYFSETQRNKGNFPGRFSGRQFSNSRSEMNVSTLELGDSALYLCASRREDSYNEQFFGPGTRLTVL.

The V gene is TRBV29-1, the J gene TRBJ2-3, with TRBD2 identical over 10 bases. CDR1 and CDR2 from the germline V gene are SQVTM and ANQGSEA. CDR3 length: 16 residues. V gave up 6 bases and J gave up 6 bases; unmatched junction bases: 15. The CDR3 region has the DNA TGCAGCGTACGTCCAGGGCTAGCGGGAGATCACGATACGCAGTATTTT. Translating gives CSVRPGLAGDHDTQYF.

CDR3 loop: CASSTIAGVRYNEQFF. In DNA, the CDR3 is TGTGCCAGCAGTACCATAGCGGGAGTACGGTACAATGAGCAGTTCTTC. V usage is TRBV11-2 and J usage is TRBJ2-1; TRBD2 agrees at 9 bases. The J segment lost 4 bases and the V segment lost 6 bases, leaving 10 bases of the junction unmatched. The CDR3 spans 16 residues. The germline V gene encodes CDR1 SGHAT and CDR2 FQNNGV.

This clonotype was seen a few times. The chain links TRBV3-1 to TRBJ2-7; the D gene could be TRBD1 or TRBD2 (6 bases each). The CDR3 length is 15 residues. Germline CDR1 is LGHDT and CDR2 is YNNKEL (reference sequence). Between the trimmed V and J ends, which lost 0 bases and 4 bases, there was a span of 13 bases. The CDR3 region is CASSQDPGARYEQYF. The CDR3 DNA follows: TGTGCCAGCAGCCAAGACCCGGGGGCTCGGTACGAGCAGTACTTC.

Only a few counts were recorded for this clonotype. This chain connects TRBV27 to TRBJ2-6; TRBD1 matches at 9 bases. Germline V gene data show CDR1 as MNHEY and CDR2 as SMNVEV (reference sequence). The CDR3 runs 17 residues. V was clipped by 5 bases and J by 0 bases; unmatched bases: 5. The CDR3 sequence is CASSPGTGNSGANVLTF. CDR3 in DNA: TGTGCCAGCAGTCCCGGGACAGGGAACTCTGGGGCCAACGTCCTGACTTTC.

This chain joins TRBV20-1 and TRBJ1-3; 7 positions agree with TRBD1. Trimming at V came to 2 bases and at J to 2 bases, leaving 3 bases not matched to a gene. There are 14 residues in the CDR3. Germline assignment: CDR1 DFQATT and CDR2 SNEGSKA (reference sequence). The CDR3 nucleotides read TGCAGTGCTAGACCCGGGACAGCTGGAAACACCATATATTTT. As protein: CSARPGTAGNTIYF.

This chain connects TRBV7-2 to TRBJ2-2, with a tentative D call TRBD1 (5 bases). The CDR3 spans 15 residues. The V end was cut by 1 base, the J end by 1 base, with 7 bases between. Germline V gene lookup returns CDR1 SGHTA and CDR2 FQGNSA. CDR3 in DNA: TGTGCCAGCAGCTTAGACAGGAGGAACACCGGGGAGCTGTTTTTT. This sequence encodes CASSLDRRNTGELFF.

In this sample, this clonotype turned up a few times. The rearrangement uses TRBV7-9 and TRBJ2-3; the D gene is possibly TRBD2 (5 bases). Germline-derived CDR1 and CDR2 are SEHNR and FQNEAQ (reference sequence). V was clipped by 4 bases and J by 0 bases, with 14 bases between them. The CDR3 totals 16 residues. Here the CDR3 reads CASSWGEGPSTDTQYF. The CDR3 DNA is TGTGCCAGCAGCTGGGGAGAAGGTCCTAGCACAGATACGCAGTATTTT.